Listed below are T cell receptor beta chains from one sample, sequenced in a study of blood T cells in healthy people across ages. TCRdb reprocessed the 5' RACE reads with MiXCR, giving one entry per CDR3 protein. The sample shows fewer than 2,000,000 distinct CDR3 sequences, about 35% of them seen only once. Source material: blood. The receptors come from a woman aged 30 to 39 in good health. CDR3s include the opening cysteine and the closing phenylalanine or tryptophan. Each record gives: V gene, J gene, clone size, D gene, CDR3 protein, CDR3 DNA. D genes are given only for firm matches. Where a row states a size, it is once, few, many or the class of an expanded clone; other rows omit it.

TRBV27	TRBJ2-2	NA	NA	CASSLTSAGELFF	TGTGCCAGCAGTTTGACGAGCGCCGGGGAGCTGTTTTTT
TRBV4-1	TRBJ2-1	NA	TRBD2	CASSQEPLSGTLRNEQFF	TGCGCCAGCAGCCAAGAGCCGCTTAGCGGGACCCTGCGCAATGAGCAGTTCTTC
TRBV7-2	TRBJ1-1	few	NA	CASSLYGIEAFF	TGTGCCAGCAGCTTATACGGGATTGAAGCTTTCTTT
TRBV7-9	TRBJ2-1	NA	NA	CSSSFSRNNKQFF	TGTTCCAGCAGCTTTTCCAGAAACAATAAGCAGTTCTTC
TRBV6-6	TRBJ2-5	NA	NA	CAAGKETQYF	TGTGCCGCGGGAAAAGAGACCCAGTACTTC
TRBV30	TRBJ1-2	NA	NA	CAWGRGLIDTF	TGTGCCTGGGGGCGGGGGCTTATAGACACCTTC
TRBV20-1	TRBJ2-3	NA	TRBD2	CSALPITGPAGADTQYF	TGCAGTGCCCTACCGATCACGGGACCAGCGGGAGCAGATACGCAGTATTTT
TRBV7-3	TRBJ1-1	few	NA	CASSRDWGTEAFF	TGTGCCAGCAGCAGAGATTGGGGCACTGAAGCTTTCTTT
TRBV4-1	TRBJ1-1	NA	TRBD1	CASNHRGEWTEAFF	TGCGCCAGCAACCACAGGGGCGAGTGGACTGAAGCTTTCTTT
TRBV15	TRBJ2-5	few	NA	CATSSPGGQEQETQYF	TGTGCCACCAGCTCCCCCGGGGGGCAGGAGCAAGAGACCCAGTACTTC
TRBV9	TRBJ1-1	NA	NA	CASSVSGKGTEAFF	TGTGCCAGCAGCGTATCAGGGAAAGGCACTGAAGCTTTCTTT
TRBV5-1	TRBJ1-2	NA	NA	CASSEVPANYGYTF	TGCGCCAGCAGCGAGGTTCCAGCTAACTATGGCTACACCTTC
TRBV12-3/TRBV12-4	TRBJ2-5	NA	NA	CASSPREGTPNWETQYF	TGTGCCAGCAGCCCGCGAGAAGGGACTCCGAATTGGGAGACCCAGTACTTC
TRBV5-1	TRBJ2-3	NA	NA	CASSPSGNRNGDTQYF	TGCGCCAGCAGCCCCTCCGGAAACAGGAACGGAGATACGCAGTATTTT
TRBV12-3/TRBV12-4	TRBJ2-2	NA	TRBD2	CASSPHSGSWEGGELFF	TGTGCCAGCAGTCCTCACAGCGGGAGCTGGGAAGGCGGGGAGCTGTTTTTT
TRBV18	TRBJ2-1	NA	NA	CASSPIPGQSYNEQFF	TGTGCCAGCTCACCCATCCCGGGTCAATCCTACAATGAGCAGTTCTTC
TRBV5-1	TRBJ1-2	few	TRBD1	CASSFRTGEEGYTF	TGCGCCAGCAGCTTCCGGACAGGGGAAGAGGGCTACACCTTC
TRBV20-1	TRBJ2-7	NA	NA	CSASTGPPPNEQYF	TGCAGTGCCTCTACAGGGCCCCCGCCTAACGAGCAGTACTTC
TRBV13	TRBJ2-7	NA	NA	CVSGPSWVWGEQYF	TGTGTCAGCGGACCTTCTTGGGTTTGGGGTGAGCAGTACTTC
TRBV27	TRBJ2-1	NA	TRBD1	CASSTTGTGASNEQFF	TGTGCCAGCAGTACCACCGGGACAGGGGCGTCAAATGAGCAGTTCTTC
TRBV20-1	TRBJ2-3	NA	TRBD2	CSATRERGVRDTQYF	TGCAGTGCTACGCGGGAGCGGGGTGTGAGAGATACGCAGTATTTT
TRBV13	TRBJ2-1	NA	TRBD2	CASSLGEGRAPGTSDSYNEQFF	TGTGCCAGCAGCTTAGGGGAGGGAAGGGCCCCCGGGACTAGCGACTCCTACAATGAGCAGTTCTTC
TRBV7-2	TRBJ2-5	few	NA	CASSPGVLGKETQYF	TGTGCCAGCAGCCCGGGTGTATTGGGAAAAGAGACCCAGTACTTC
TRBV29-1	TRBJ1-1	NA	NA	CSPARDGEAFF	TGCAGCCCCGCCCGGGATGGTGAAGCTTTCTTT
TRBV20-1	TRBJ2-7	many	TRBD2	CSARSGMGPAYEQYF	TGCAGTGCTAGAAGCGGGATGGGCCCAGCCTACGAGCAGTACTTC
TRBV6-5	TRBJ2-1	few	NA	CASSFGNGYEQFF	TGTGCCAGCAGTTTTGGCAACGGCTATGAGCAGTTCTTC
TRBV6-1	TRBJ2-1	many	NA	CASSDLDEQFF	TGTGCCAGCAGTGATTTGGATGAGCAGTTCTTC
TRBV15	TRBJ2-7	many	TRBD2	CATSRAKTSGSSYEQYF	TGTGCCACCAGCAGAGCCAAGACTAGCGGGAGCTCCTACGAGCAGTACTTC